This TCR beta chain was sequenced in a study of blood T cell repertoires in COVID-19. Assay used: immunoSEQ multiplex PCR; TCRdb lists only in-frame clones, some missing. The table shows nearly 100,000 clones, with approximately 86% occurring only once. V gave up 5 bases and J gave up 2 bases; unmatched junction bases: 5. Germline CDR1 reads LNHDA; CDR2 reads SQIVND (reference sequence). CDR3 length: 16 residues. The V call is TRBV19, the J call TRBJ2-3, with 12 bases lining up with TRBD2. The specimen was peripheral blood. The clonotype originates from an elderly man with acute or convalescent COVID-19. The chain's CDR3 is CASSRTSGTNTDTQYF. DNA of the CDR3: TGTGCCAGTAGTCGGACTAGCGGGACGAACACAGATACGCAGTATTTT.